This T cell receptor beta chain originates from a study of blood T cell repertoires in COVID-19. Study overall: The analysed material was cDNA or gDNA that came from T cells, B-cell-depleted T cells, or PBMCs.

Trimming took 3 bases from V and 7 from J, leaving 12 bases between them. From germline, CDR1 is SQVTM and CDR2 ANQGSEA. The CDR3 spans 12 residues. The method was immunoSEQ multiplex PCR; TCRdb's version includes in-frame clones alone and lacks a portion of them. The top ten clones hold approximately 6% of a sample with tens of thousands of clones, 70% to 90% of them seen once. The sequencing input was peripheral blood. The sequence was collected from a woman aged 60-75 years with acute or convalescent COVID-19. The genes are TRBV29-1 and TRBJ1-2; the D gene is possibly TRBD1 (6 bases). The CDR3 loop is CSVDSGVGGYTF. Here the CDR3 DNA reads TGCAGCGTTGACTCAGGGGTGGGTGGCTACACCTTC.